This is a list of T cell receptor beta chains from one sample in a study of T cell responses to AZD1222 COVID-19 vaccine. Clones were read by immunoSEQ multiplex PCR, and TCRdb kept only the in-frame ones, dropping some. The sample contains 75,000 to 95,000 clones, approximately 81% of which appear only once. Sequenced here: peripheral blood, sampled 28 days after the second AZD1222 dose. These receptors originate from an adult who received the AZD1222 COVID-19 vaccine. The CDR3 runs from the conserved cysteine through the conserved F or W. The order of the fields is clone size, D gene, V gene, J gene, CDR3 protein, CDR3 DNA. The D gene is left open where the match is weak. Where a row states a size, it is once, few, many or the class of an expanded clone; other rows omit it.

abundance: .
d_gene: TRBD1
v_gene: TRBV4-1
j_gene: TRBJ2-1
CDR3aa: CASSTRTGGSEQFF
CDR3nt: TGCGCCAGCAGCACCCGGACAGGGGGCAGTGAGCAGTTCTTC

abundance: .
d_gene: TRBD2
v_gene: TRBV24-1
j_gene: TRBJ2-3
CDR3aa: CATSSRKAGRGDTQYF
CDR3nt: TGTGCCACCAGTTCGCGGAAAGCGGGAAGAGGGGATACGCAGTATTTT

abundance: .
d_gene: TRBD2
v_gene: TRBV28
j_gene: TRBJ2-7
CDR3aa: CASSFYLAGGYEQYF
CDR3nt: TGTGCCAGCAGTTTCTACCTAGCGGGGGGCTACGAGCAGTACTTC

abundance: .
d_gene: .
v_gene: TRBV20-1
j_gene: TRBJ2-2
CDR3aa: CSASHGVNGELFF
CDR3nt: TGCAGTGCTAGTCATGGGGTCAACGGGGAGCTGTTTTTT

abundance: .
d_gene: .
v_gene: TRBV10-1
j_gene: TRBJ1-4
CDR3aa: CATSRGNEKLFF
CDR3nt: TGCGCCACCAGCCGAGGAAATGAAAAACTGTTTTTT

abundance: .
d_gene: .
v_gene: TRBV19
j_gene: TRBJ2-7
CDR3aa: CATEKQAKVGEQYF
CDR3nt: TGTGCCACCGAAAAGCAGGCTAAAGTTGGCGAGCAGTACTTC

abundance: .
d_gene: .
v_gene: TRBV7-8
j_gene: TRBJ1-3
CDR3aa: CASSFEAVSGNTIYF
CDR3nt: TGTGCCAGCAGCTTCGAGGCGGTCTCTGGAAACACCATATATTTT

abundance: .
d_gene: .
v_gene: TRBV5-1
j_gene: TRBJ2-2
CDR3aa: CASSLEDFNTGELFF
CDR3nt: TGCGCCAGCAGCTTGGAGGACTTTAACACCGGGGAGCTGTTTTTT

abundance: .
d_gene: .
v_gene: TRBV29-1
j_gene: TRBJ2-1
CDR3aa: CSAISGSNEQFF
CDR3nt: TGCAGCGCTATCAGTGGTTCCAATGAGCAGTTCTTC

abundance: .
d_gene: .
v_gene: TRBV29-1
j_gene: TRBJ1-6
CDR3aa: CSPKGVDSSYNSPLHF
CDR3nt: TGCAGCCCCAAGGGGGTGGATAGCTCCTATAATTCACCCCTCCACTTT

abundance: .
d_gene: .
v_gene: TRBV10-3
j_gene: TRBJ2-1
CDR3aa: CAIVQGDYYNEQFF
CDR3nt: TGTGCCATCGTGCAGGGGGACTATTACAATGAGCAGTTCTTC

abundance: .
d_gene: .
v_gene: TRBV5-6
j_gene: TRBJ1-2
CDR3aa: CASSPRRQIYYGYTF
CDR3nt: TGTGCCAGCAGCCCGCGGAGGCAAATCTATTATGGCTACACCTTC

abundance: .
d_gene: .
v_gene: TRBV5-1
j_gene: TRBJ1-1
CDR3aa: CASSLRGENTEAFF
CDR3nt: TGCGCCAGCAGCTTGCGGGGTGAGAACACTGAAGCTTTCTTT

abundance: .
d_gene: TRBD1
v_gene: TRBV19
j_gene: TRBJ1-5
CDR3aa: CASTPGQGVNQPQHF
CDR3nt: TGTGCCAGTACCCCGGGACAGGGTGTCAATCAGCCCCAGCATTTT

abundance: .
d_gene: TRBD2
v_gene: TRBV18
j_gene: TRBJ2-1
CDR3aa: CASSPLQAGEGEQFF
CDR3nt: TGTGCCAGCTCACCATTACAAGCGGGAGAGGGCGAGCAGTTCTTC

abundance: .
d_gene: .
v_gene: TRBV5-5
j_gene: TRBJ1-5
CDR3aa: CASSLFYGEGDQPQHF
CDR3nt: TGTGCCAGCAGCTTATTTTACGGAGAAGGGGATCAGCCCCAGCATTTT

abundance: many
d_gene: .
v_gene: TRBV9
j_gene: TRBJ1-1
CDR3aa: CASSVEGDVGGEAFF
CDR3nt: TGTGCCAGCAGCGTAGAGGGGGATGTGGGAGGGGAAGCTTTCTTT

abundance: few
d_gene: .
v_gene: TRBV28
j_gene: TRBJ1-3
CDR3aa: CASSADNRSGNTIYF
CDR3nt: TGTGCCAGCAGTGCGGACAACCGCTCTGGAAACACCATATATTTT

abundance: .
d_gene: .
v_gene: TRBV9
j_gene: TRBJ2-1
CDR3aa: CASSGSGVAYNEQFF
CDR3nt: TGTGCCAGCAGCGGTTCGGGGGTGGCCTACAATGAGCAGTTCTTC

abundance: .
d_gene: .
v_gene: TRBV15
j_gene: TRBJ2-7
CDR3aa: CATSRSGPQSSYEQYF
CDR3nt: TGTGCCACCAGCAGATCGGGACCCCAGAGCTCCTACGAGCAGTACTTC

abundance: .
d_gene: .
v_gene: TRBV28
j_gene: TRBJ1-5
CDR3aa: CASRDSNQPQHF
CDR3nt: TGTGCCAGCCGAGATAGCAATCAGCCCCAGCATTTT

abundance: .
d_gene: .
v_gene: TRBV10-3
j_gene: TRBJ2-3
CDR3aa: CAISESTTDTQYF
CDR3nt: TGTGCCATCAGTGAGTCTACCACAGATACGCAGTATTTT

abundance: .
d_gene: .
v_gene: TRBV30
j_gene: TRBJ2-1
CDR3aa: CAWESGTHKGNEQFF
CDR3nt: TGTGCCTGGGAATCCGGGACCCACAAGGGGAATGAGCAGTTCTTC

abundance: .
d_gene: .
v_gene: TRBV6-6
j_gene: TRBJ1-6
CDR3aa: CASSYSIGFDNSPLHF
CDR3nt: TGTGCCAGCAGTTACTCGATTGGTTTCGATAATTCACCCCTCCACTTT

abundance: .
d_gene: .
v_gene: TRBV6-1
j_gene: TRBJ2-2
CDR3aa: CASSEAASDTGELFF
CDR3nt: TGTGCCAGCAGTGAAGCCGCTAGCGACACCGGGGAGCTGTTTTTT

abundance: .
d_gene: .
v_gene: TRBV2
j_gene: TRBJ1-3
CDR3aa: CASRRYTGNTIYF
CDR3nt: TGTGCCAGCCGGAGGTACACTGGAAACACCATATATTTT

abundance: .
d_gene: .
v_gene: TRBV9
j_gene: TRBJ2-5
CDR3aa: CASSVDGQGRETQYF
CDR3nt: TGTGCCAGCAGCGTAGATGGTCAGGGTAGAGAGACCCAGTACTTC

abundance: .
d_gene: TRBD2
v_gene: TRBV29-1
j_gene: TRBJ2-5
CDR3aa: CSAAGGQETQYF
CDR3nt: TGCAGCGCAGCGGGAGGGCAGGAGACCCAGTACTTC

abundance: .
d_gene: TRBD2
v_gene: TRBV4-3
j_gene: TRBJ2-6
CDR3aa: CASSQDLGGLASSGANVLTF
CDR3nt: TGCGCCAGCAGCCAAGATCTTGGGGGACTAGCCAGCTCTGGGGCCAACGTCCTGACTTTC

abundance: .
d_gene: .
v_gene: TRBV21-1
j_gene: TRBJ2-7
CDR3aa: CASKVGGLGRATYEQYF
CDR3nt: TGTGCCAGCAAAGTTGGGGGACTAGGGAGGGCGACCTACGAGCAGTACTTC

abundance: once
d_gene: .
v_gene: TRBV28
j_gene: TRBJ2-7
CDR3aa: CASSWLYEQYF
CDR3nt: TGTGCCAGCAGTTGGTTGTACGAGCAGTACTTC

abundance: few
d_gene: TRBD1
v_gene: TRBV3-1/TRBV3-2
j_gene: TRBJ1-5
CDR3aa: CASSQGSNRGFQPQHF
CDR3nt: TGTGCCAGCAGCCAAGGTTCAAACAGGGGGTTTCAGCCCCAGCATTTT

abundance: .
d_gene: .
v_gene: TRBV2
j_gene: TRBJ1-5
CDR3aa: CASKGSGNQPQHF
CDR3nt: TGTGCCAGCAAGGGGAGCGGCAATCAGCCCCAGCATTTT

abundance: few
d_gene: .
v_gene: TRBV5-1
j_gene: TRBJ2-2
CDR3aa: CASSRYTNTGELFF
CDR3nt: TGCGCCAGCAGTCGGTATACGAACACCGGGGAGCTGTTTTTT

abundance: .
d_gene: TRBD2
v_gene: TRBV6-5
j_gene: TRBJ2-5
CDR3aa: CASSRLAGGVETQYF
CDR3nt: TGTGCCAGCAGCCGACTAGCGGGAGGGGTTGAGACCCAGTACTTC

abundance: .
d_gene: .
v_gene: TRBV2
j_gene: TRBJ2-7
CDR3aa: CASSDPAEITSYEQYF
CDR3nt: TGTGCCAGCAGTGATCCGGCCGAAATTACCTCCTACGAGCAGTACTTC

abundance: .
d_gene: .
v_gene: TRBV7-9
j_gene: TRBJ1-4
CDR3aa: CASSLNVLGDREKLFF
CDR3nt: TGTGCCAGCAGCTTAAATGTCTTGGGTGATAGGGAAAAACTGTTTTTT

abundance: .
d_gene: TRBD1
v_gene: TRBV5-1
j_gene: TRBJ2-5
CDR3aa: CASSLAGTDLETQYF
CDR3nt: TGCGCCAGCAGCTTGGCTGGGACAGATCTAGAGACCCAGTACTTC

abundance: .
d_gene: TRBD1
v_gene: TRBV19
j_gene: TRBJ1-3
CDR3aa: CASSPRQGLGSGNTIYF
CDR3nt: TGTGCCAGTAGTCCCAGACAGGGGCTGGGGTCTGGAAACACCATATATTTT

abundance: few
d_gene: .
v_gene: TRBV27
j_gene: TRBJ1-5
CDR3aa: CASSLASWGPQHF
CDR3nt: TGTGCCAGCAGCCTGGCGTCCTGGGGGCCCCAGCATTTT

abundance: .
d_gene: .
v_gene: TRBV7-2
j_gene: TRBJ2-5
CDR3aa: CASSARWGNGETQYF
CDR3nt: TGTGCCAGCAGCGCCAGGTGGGGGAACGGAGAGACCCAGTACTTC

abundance: .
d_gene: .
v_gene: TRBV13
j_gene: TRBJ1-2
CDR3aa: CASSLKGKGNYGYTF
CDR3nt: TGTGCCAGCAGCCTTAAAGGGAAGGGGAACTATGGCTACACCTTC

abundance: .
d_gene: TRBD1
v_gene: TRBV3-1/TRBV3-2
j_gene: TRBJ2-3
CDR3aa: CASSRGQGSTDTQYF
CDR3nt: TGTGCCAGCAGCCGCGGACAGGGGTCCACAGATACGCAGTATTTT

abundance: .
d_gene: TRBD2
v_gene: TRBV2
j_gene: TRBJ2-3
CDR3aa: CASSDREGTDTQYF
CDR3nt: TGTGCCAGCAGTGACAGGGAGGGTACAGATACGCAGTATTTT

abundance: .
d_gene: .
v_gene: TRBV7-9
j_gene: TRBJ1-6
CDR3aa: CASSRLGNSPLHF
CDR3nt: TGTGCCAGCAGCCGACTCGGTAATTCACCCCTCCACTTT

abundance: .
d_gene: TRBD2
v_gene: TRBV14
j_gene: TRBJ2-5
CDR3aa: CASSQLAGGPRETQYF
CDR3nt: TGTGCCAGCAGCCAACTAGCGGGAGGGCCCCGGGAGACCCAGTACTTC

abundance: .
d_gene: .
v_gene: TRBV27
j_gene: TRBJ2-1
CDR3aa: CASSPLGTLRINEQFF
CDR3nt: TGTGCCAGCAGTCCCCTTGGGACGCTGCGAATCAATGAGCAGTTCTTC

abundance: .
d_gene: .
v_gene: TRBV7-2
j_gene: TRBJ1-3
CDR3aa: CASSLDRREGGTIYF
CDR3nt: TGTGCCAGCAGCTTAGATCGACGCGAGGGGGGCACCATATATTTT

abundance: .
d_gene: TRBD1
v_gene: TRBV24-1
j_gene: TRBJ1-2
CDR3aa: CATSKGGTDYGYTF
CDR3nt: TGTGCCACCAGTAAAGGGGGGACAGACTATGGCTACACCTTC

abundance: .
d_gene: .
v_gene: TRBV5-6
j_gene: TRBJ2-7
CDR3aa: CASQTGFTYEQYF
CDR3nt: TGTGCCAGCCAAACCGGGTTTACCTACGAGCAGTACTTC

abundance: .
d_gene: .
v_gene: TRBV6-5
j_gene: TRBJ2-5
CDR3aa: CASSDQGGALETQYF
CDR3nt: TGTGCCAGCAGCGACCAAGGAGGGGCCCTCGAGACCCAGTACTTC